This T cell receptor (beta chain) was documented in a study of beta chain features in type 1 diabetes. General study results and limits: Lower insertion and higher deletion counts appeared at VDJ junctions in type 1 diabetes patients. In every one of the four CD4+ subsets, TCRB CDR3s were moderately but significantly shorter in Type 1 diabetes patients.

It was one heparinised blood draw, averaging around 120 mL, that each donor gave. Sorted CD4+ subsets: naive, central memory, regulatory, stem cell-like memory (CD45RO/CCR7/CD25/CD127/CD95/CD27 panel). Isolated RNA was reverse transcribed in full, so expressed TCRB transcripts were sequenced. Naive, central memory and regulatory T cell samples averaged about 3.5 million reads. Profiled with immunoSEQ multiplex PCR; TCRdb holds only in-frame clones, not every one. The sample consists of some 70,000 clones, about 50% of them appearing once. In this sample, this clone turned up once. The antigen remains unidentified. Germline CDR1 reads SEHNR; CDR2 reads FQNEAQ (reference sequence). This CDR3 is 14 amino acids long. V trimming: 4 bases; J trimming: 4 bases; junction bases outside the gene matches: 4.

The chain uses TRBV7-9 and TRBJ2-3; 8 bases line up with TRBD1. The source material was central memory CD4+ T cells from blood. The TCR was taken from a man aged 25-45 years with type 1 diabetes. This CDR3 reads CASSSDRAADTQYF. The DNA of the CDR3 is TGTGCCAGCAGCTCGGACAGGGCGGCAGATACGCAGTATTTT.